These 22 T cell receptor beta chains were sequenced from one sample in a study of shared clonotypes between healthy human individuals. TCRdb keeps only in-frame clones here, not all; method: immunoSEQ multiplex PCR. Of some 2,500,000 clones listed, under 95% are singletons. The sample consisted of naive CD4+ T cells from PBMCs. Indicated subset: CD45RA+ positively selected. The receptors stem from a man between 18 and 29 years old in good health. Some clones in this sample may be carry-over from other donors' samples.

The CDR3 loop is CASSISRAGITGELFF. The DNA for the CDR3 is TGTGCCAGTAGTATCAGTCGAGCGGGAATCACCGGGGAGCTGTTTTTT. V gene TRBV19 combines with J gene TRBJ2-2; 7 bases match TRBD2. The trim removed 3 bases at V and 4 bases at J, leaving 8 bases unmatched. CDR3 length: 16 residues. Germline V lookup: CDR1 LNHDA, CDR2 SQIVND (reference sequence).

This rearrangement joins TRBV9 to TRBJ2-2, with D perhaps TRBD1 (6 bases). Germline V gene lookup returns CDR1 SGDLS and CDR2 YYNGEE. The CDR3 consists of 14 residues. Trimming shortened V by 3 bases and J by 0 bases, and 6 bases separated the two germline ends. The CDR3 sequence: CASSGQANTGELFF. The CDR3 nucleotides read TGTGCCAGCAGCGGACAGGCGAACACCGGGGAGCTGTTTTTT.

This clone was seen once. The V call is TRBV28, the J call TRBJ2-1; D tentatively fits TRBD1 or TRBD2 (6 bases each). Between the trimmed V and J ends, which lost 4 bases and 0 bases, there was a span of 16 bases. Germline values: CDR1 MDHEN, CDR2 SYDVKM. The length of the CDR3 is 17 residues. CDR3 residues: CASSSGATIPSYNEQFF. In nucleotides, the CDR3 is TGTGCCAGCAGTTCGGGGGCGACCATCCCCTCCTACAATGAGCAGTTCTTC.

V is TRBV7-2 and J is TRBJ2-1, with a possible D match to TRBD1 (6 bases). The V and J ends lost 0 bases and 4 bases respectively, with 10 bases between them. Per germline, CDR1 SGHTA and CDR2 FQGNSA. This CDR3 has 15 amino acids. The CDR3 DNA reads as TGTGCCAGCAGCTTAGCGGGGACACCGTACAATGAGCAGTTCTTC. Translated, it gives CASSLAGTPYNEQFF.

This clone was recorded a few times. V and J are TRBV10-3 and TRBJ1-1; D gene ambiguous. The germline V gene has CDR1 ENHRY and CDR2 SYGVKD. The CDR3 has 14 amino acids. V was clipped by 4 bases and J by 0 bases, with 9 bases between them. The CDR3 loop reads CAISADGMNTEAFF. The CDR3 bases are TGTGCCATCAGTGCTGACGGAATGAACACTGAAGCTTTCTTT.

The V gene is TRBV5-1, the J gene TRBJ2-2; a possible D gene is TRBD2 (5 bases). The germline gives CDR1 SGHRS, CDR2 YFSETQ. V dropped 2 bases and J dropped 3 bases, with 11 bases sitting between them. CDR3 length: 15 residues. CDR3 sequence: CASSFILADTGELFF. The CDR3 coding sequence is TGCGCCAGCAGCTTTATCCTAGCAGACACCGGGGAGCTGTTTTTT.

In its sample, this clone was seen once. The V call is TRBV10-3, the J call TRBJ2-1; D is possibly TRBD2 (6 bases). Germline lookup yields CDR1 ENHRY and CDR2 SYGVKD. V was shortened by 9 bases and J by 5 bases, with 11 bases between the two germline ends. The CDR3 has 12 residues. The CDR3 sequence is CAIGTHNNEQFF. For the CDR3, the DNA is TGTGCCATAGGGACTCATAACAATGAGCAGTTCTTC.

Comment on this clone: The sample holds other DNA sequences that translate to the same CDR3. The J gene is TRBJ1-5, the V gene TRBV30; maybe TRBD1 (6 bases). V was pared by 3 bases and J by 4 bases, with 7 bases between. Germline V CDR1 and CDR2: GTSNPN, SVGIG (reference sequence). This CDR3 is built from 12 residues. DNA for the CDR3: TGTGCCTGGAGCAGGGGAAATCAGCCCCAGCATTTT. Its protein is CAWSRGNQPQHF.

V is TRBV28 and J is TRBJ1-2; D uncertain. Trimming left V 4 bases short and J 0 bases short, with 9 bases between. This CDR3 is built from 14 residues. CDR1 is MDHEN and CDR2 is SYDVKM in the germline V gene. DNA of the CDR3: TGTGCCAGCAGTTGGAGGGCAGCTAACTATGGCTACACCTTC. Encoded protein: CASSWRAANYGYTF.

The gene calls are TRBV11-2 and TRBJ2-7, with 11 bases lining up with TRBD2. CDR1 and CDR2 from the germline V gene are SGHAT and FQNNGV. The CDR3 has 15 amino acids. V lost 5 bases to trimming and J lost 7 bases; unmatched junction nucleotides: 10. The CDR3 here is CASSLTGTSGSEQYF. Here the CDR3 DNA reads TGTGCCAGCAGCCTAACCGGGACTAGCGGATCAGAGCAGTACTTC.

The chain carries TRBV6-5 and TRBJ1-4; D is uncertain. V dropped 10 bases and J dropped 0 bases, with 12 bases sitting between them. CDR1 is MNHEY, CDR2 SVGAGI, per germline. This CDR3 is built from 14 residues. CDR3 sequence reads: CATGSFATNEKLFF. CDR3 sequence (DNA): TGTGCCACCGGTAGCTTTGCAACTAATGAAAAACTGTTTTTT.

The chain uses TRBV7-9 and TRBJ1-5; no clear D. Germline V gene sequence: CDR1 SEHNR, CDR2 FQNEAQ (reference sequence). V lost 2 bases, J lost 6 bases, and 8 bases lay in between. The CDR3 loop spans 13 amino acids. The CDR3 DNA is TGTGCCAGCAGCTTAATTTCGGGTCAGCCCCAGCATTTT. Translation gives CASSLISGQPQHF.

The gene calls are TRBV9 and TRBJ2-1, with 12 bases aligning to TRBD2. The length of the CDR3 is 16 residues. Trimming removed 3 bases from V and 4 bases from J; junction bases left unmatched: 5. Germline CDR1 and CDR2: SGDLS and YYNGEE. The CDR3 nucleotides read TGTGCCAGCAGCGGCCGACTAGCGGGAGCTTACAATGAGCAGTTCTTC. It translates to CASSGRLAGAYNEQFF.

This chain uses TRBV12-5 with TRBJ2-3; 7 bases match TRBD2. J was trimmed by 2 bases and V by 9 bases; bases with no gene match: 5. The germline gives CDR1 LGHNT, CDR2 FRNRAP. The CDR3 contains 13 residues. This chain's CDR3 is CASSSGITDTQYF. CDR3 DNA: TGTGCTAGCTCTAGCGGAATCACAGATACGCAGTATTTT.

V is TRBV18 and J is TRBJ1-1; no clear D. V was cut by 2 bases and J by 2 bases, with 9 bases left in between. The CDR3 consists of 14 residues. CDR1 and CDR2 (germline): KGHSH, LQKENI. The chain's CDR3 is CASSPAQTNTEAFF. The CDR3 DNA reads TGTGCCAGCTCACCAGCACAGACTAACACTGAAGCTTTCTTT. The full variable domain, with the rest looked up from reference TRBV18 and TRBJ1-1, is NAGVMQNPRHLVRRRGQEARLRCSPMKGHSHVYWYRQLPEEGLKFMVYLQKENIIDESGMPKERFSAEFPKEGPSILRIQQVVRGDSAAYFCASSPAQTNTEAFFGQGTRLTVV.

This sequence joins TRBV29-1 and TRBJ2-7, with D possibly being TRBD2 (8 bases). The CDR3 covers 15 residues. Germline CDR1 SQVTM, CDR2 ANQGSEA. Between the trimmed V and J ends, which lost 2 bases and 2 bases, there was a span of 16 bases. CDR3 region: CSVERGRGATYEQYF. The CDR3 DNA reads TGCAGCGTTGAAAGGGGGCGGGGGGCAACCTACGAGCAGTACTTC.

The chain combines TRBV7-6 with TRBJ2-3; D remains unclear. There are 14 residues in the CDR3. Germline V gene sequence: CDR1 SGHVS, CDR2 FNYEAQ. V gave up 0 bases and J gave up 4 bases, with 8 bases separating them. The CDR3 region has the DNA TGTGCCAGCAGCTTAGCCCCTCCATCAGATACGCAGTATTTT. Amino acids: CASSLAPPSDTQYF.

This rearrangement joins TRBV4-1 to TRBJ1-4; D is ambiguous. This CDR3 spans 18 amino acids. V was clipped by 0 bases and J by 6 bases, with 20 bases between them. In germline, CDR1 is MGHRA, CDR2 YSYEKL. CDR3 nucleotides: TGCGCCAGCAGCCAAGACCCTATGTTCCCGCAGGTTTATGAAAAACTGTTTTTT. This codes for CASSQDPMFPQVYEKLFF.

Concerning this clone itself: The sample carries other DNA sequences with the same CDR3. The rearrangement links TRBV5-1 to TRBJ2-1; D remains unclear. Germline CDR1 SGHRS, CDR2 YFSETQ. The CDR3 length is 14 residues. V was shortened by 0 bases and J by 3 bases, with 7 bases between the two germline ends. The CDR3 DNA sequence: TGCGCCAGCAGCTTGGAGGGCATCTACAATGAGCAGTTCTTC. Translating it yields CASSLEGIYNEQFF. Variable domain in full (rest from reference TRBV5-1 and TRBJ2-1): KAGVTQTPRYLIKTRGQQVTLSCSPISGHRSVSWYQQTPGQGLQFLFEYFSETQRNKGNFPGRFSGRQFSNSRSEMNVSTLELGDSALYLCASSLEGIYNEQFFGPGTRLTVL.

The CDR3 sequence is CASSKHQPGGDTEAFF. As DNA, the CDR3 is TGTGCCAGCAGCAAACACCAGCCGGGAGGGGACACTGAAGCTTTCTTT. J is TRBJ1-1 and V is TRBV21-1. TRBV21-1 is a pseudogene. This CDR3 contains 16 residues.

Note on this clone: Other DNA sequences within the sample encode an identical CDR3. The rearrangement links TRBV29-1 to TRBJ1-4; 11 bases fit TRBD1. V trimming: 6 bases; J trimming: 7 bases; junction bases outside the gene matches: 4. The CDR3 consists of 13 residues. Germline lookup yields CDR1 SQVTM and CDR2 ANQGSEA. The CDR3 nucleotides read TGCAGCGTCCGGACAGGGGGCAGTGAAAAACTGTTTTTT. This sequence encodes CSVRTGGSEKLFF.

The V and J genes are TRBV7-2 and TRBJ1-2, with 10 positions matching TRBD1. The CDR3 has 16 amino acids. Germline values: CDR1 SGHTA, CDR2 FQGNSA. Trimming removed 1 base from V and 2 bases from J; junction bases left unmatched: 4. DNA of the CDR3: TGTGCCAGCAGCTTAGTCCCGGGACAGGGGAACTATGGCTACACCTTC. Its translation: CASSLVPGQGNYGYTF.